This T cell receptor (beta chain) is drawn from a study of blood T cell repertoires in COVID-19. Only in-frame clones appear in the TCRdb table, and some are missing; sequencing was by immunoSEQ multiplex PCR. The sample holds under 300,000 clones, approximately 84% seen once. The clonotype originates from a man aged 45-60 years who had recovered from COVID-19. Sequencing was carried out using PBMCs or T cells enriched from blood (not recorded which).

CDR3 loop: CASSLVVSGANVLTF. The CDR3 DNA reads as TGTGCCAGCAGCTTAGTCGTTTCTGGGGCCAACGTCCTGACTTTC. V and J are TRBV7-8 and TRBJ2-6, with D unclear. The length of the CDR3 is 15 residues. CDR1 is SGHVS, CDR2 FQNEAQ, per germline. The V gene lost 1 base and the J gene lost 1 base, with 5 bases spanning the gap.